This T cell receptor (beta chain) came from a study of blood T cell repertoires in COVID-19. Per the original data handling: Reference gene primer amplification yielded estimated nucleated cell counts. TCRdb keeps only in-frame clones here, not all; method: immunoSEQ multiplex PCR. The DNA was the basis for D and trimming; V, J and clone size are from that table. Of 110,000 or so clones in the sample, over 70% were seen once. This CDR3 is 13 amino acids long. Germline CDR1 and CDR2: SQVTM and ANQGSEA. The V end lost 4 bases, the J end lost 2 bases, and 11 bases lay between the germline ends. Input material: peripheral blood. The rearrangement joins TRBV29-1 to TRBJ1-1; D is perhaps TRBD1 (6 bases). This sequence was found in a man aged 45 to 65 with acute or convalescent COVID-19. The CDR3 sequence: CSVGQAINTEAFF. The DNA of the CDR3 is TGCAGCGTTGGACAGGCGATTAACACTGAAGCTTTCTTT.